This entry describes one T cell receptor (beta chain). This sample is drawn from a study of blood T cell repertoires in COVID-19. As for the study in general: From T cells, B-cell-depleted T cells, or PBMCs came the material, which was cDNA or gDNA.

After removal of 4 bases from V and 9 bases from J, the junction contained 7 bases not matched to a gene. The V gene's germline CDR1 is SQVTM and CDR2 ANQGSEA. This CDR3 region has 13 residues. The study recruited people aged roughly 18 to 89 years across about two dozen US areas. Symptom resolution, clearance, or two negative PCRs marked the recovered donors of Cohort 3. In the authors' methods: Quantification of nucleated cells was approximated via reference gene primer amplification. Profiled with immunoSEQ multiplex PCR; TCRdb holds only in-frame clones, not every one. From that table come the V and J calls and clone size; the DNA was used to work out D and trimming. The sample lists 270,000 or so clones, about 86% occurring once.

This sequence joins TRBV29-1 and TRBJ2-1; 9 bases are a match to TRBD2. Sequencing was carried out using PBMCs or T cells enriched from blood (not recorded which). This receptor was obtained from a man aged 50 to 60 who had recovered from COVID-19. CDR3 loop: CSVAAGGLSEQFF. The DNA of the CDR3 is TGCAGCGTTGCGGCGGGGGGGCTTAGTGAGCAGTTCTTC.